The clone carrying this TCR beta chain was found a few times. The same CDR3 can be traced to other DNA sequences in this sample. This specimen comes from a study of Ad26.COV2.S vaccination and SARS-CoV-2 variants. For the study at large: Enrollment placed the donor in the COV1001 Ad26.COV2.S trial arm.

Produced via immunoSEQ multiplex PCR; TCRdb's table is partial and in-frame only. The sample consists of about half a million clones, about nine tenths of them appearing once. The CDR3 contains 14 residues. CDR1 and CDR2 from the germline V gene are LNHDA and SQIVND (reference sequence). The ends were cut back, 3 bases at V and 2 bases at J, with 8 bases in the middle. Treatment in this sample: roughly 19 received Ad26.COV2.S at low or high dose, single or two shots; about 5 received placebo; per-sample allocation not given. The investigators took samples on day 63 after the first vaccine or placebo injection.

The material was peripheral blood, obtained in a trial of Ad26.COV2.S vaccine versus placebo. The rearrangement links TRBV19 to TRBJ1-5, with D unresolved. This clonotype was sampled from a person between 18 and 65 years old who received the Ad26.COV2.S COVID-19 vaccine or a placebo. CDR3 nucleotide sequence: TGTGCCAGTAGTATTGGGTGGGGCAATCAGCCCCAGCATTTT. Translation: CASSIGWGNQPQHF.